A single sample is the source of the 18 T cell receptor beta chains below, sequenced in a study of blood T cell repertoires in COVID-19. Profiling relied on immunoSEQ multiplex PCR, and the TCRdb table lists in-frame clones only, not all of them. Altogether 99,000 or so clones are present, approximately 83% being singletons, with the ten largest covering under 4.5%. The sample taken for sequencing was peripheral blood. These receptors originate from a man aged 50 or older with acute or convalescent COVID-19.

The chain employs TRBV7-9 and TRBJ1-4, with D hard to call. Looked up from germline, CDR1 is SEHNR and CDR2 is FQNEAQ (reference sequence). Trimming took 5 bases from V and 6 from J, leaving 10 bases between them. The CDR3 contains 13 residues. CDR3 sequence: CASSDGSHEKLFF. CDR3 in DNA: TGTGCCAGCAGCGACGGGTCTCATGAAAAACTGTTTTTT. Complete variable domain (other parts from reference TRBV7-9 and TRBJ1-4): DTGVSQNPRHKITKRGQNVTFRCDPISEHNRLYWYRQTLGQGPEFLTYFQNEAQLEKSRLLSDRFSAERPKGSFSTLEIQRTEQGDSAMYLCASSDGSHEKLFFGSGTQLSVL.

This clone was counted once. This chain joins TRBV5-4 and TRBJ1-1; possibly TRBD1 for D (5 bases). This CDR3 is built from 14 residues. Looked up from germline, CDR1 is SGHNT and CDR2 is YYREEE (reference sequence). V lost 0 bases and J lost 5, with 11 bases in between. CDR3 protein: CASSLVGGLTEAFF. CDR3 DNA: TGTGCCAGCAGCTTGGTGGGGGGATTGACTGAAGCTTTCTTT.

In its sample, this clone was seen a few times. V is TRBV24-1 and J is TRBJ2-3, with 7 positions matching TRBD1. CDR1 KGHDR and CDR2 SFDVKD come from the germline V gene. This CDR3 spans 16 amino acids. With V trimmed by 2 bases and J by 2 bases, 6 bases remained unmatched. CDR3 loop: CATSDYGQAFTDTQYF. In DNA form, the CDR3 reads TGTGCCACCAGTGATTATGGACAGGCCTTCACAGATACGCAGTATTTT.

The chain carries TRBV3-1 (or the pseudogene TRBV3-2) and TRBJ2-7; maybe TRBD1 (6 bases). The CDR3 is made up of 18 amino acids. CDR1 and CDR2 from the germline V gene are LGHDT and YNNKEL (reference sequence). Trimming cost V 4 bases and J 0 bases, with 22 bases left between them. The CDR3 protein is CASSPDGQTRWGSYEQYF. As DNA, the CDR3 is TGTGCCAGCAGCCCGGATGGACAGACCCGGTGGGGCTCCTACGAGCAGTACTTC.

The V and J genes are TRBV19 and TRBJ2-1, with D perhaps matching TRBD1 (6 bases). In germline, CDR1 is LNHDA, CDR2 SQIVND (reference sequence). CDR3 size: 14 residues. V shed 7 bases and J shed 8 bases, with 18 bases lying between them. The chain's CDR3 is CASKTGRLRDEQFF. CDR3 nucleotides: TGTGCCAGTAAGACAGGTAGATTGCGCGATGAGCAGTTCTTC.

J is TRBJ2-3 and V is TRBV29-1; 9 bases match TRBD2. V shed 6 bases, J shed 0 bases, and the junction held 7 bases outside the gene matches. Germline CDR1 is SQVTM and CDR2 is ANQGSEA. This CDR3 region has 15 residues. CDR3 sequence: CSVDRLAASTDTQYF. Here the CDR3 DNA reads TGCAGCGTAGACCGACTAGCGGCTAGCACAGATACGCAGTATTTT.

The V call is TRBV2, the J call TRBJ2-6; TRBD1 agrees at 7 bases. The CDR3 sequence is 15 residues long. V lost 8 bases and J lost 0; bases outside the gene matches: 4. Germline assignment: CDR1 SNHLY and CDR2 FYNNEI. The CDR3 coding sequence is TGTGCCAGCTGGACAGGCGACTCTGGGGCCAACGTCCTGACTTTC. It encodes CASWTGDSGANVLTF.

This chain joins TRBV5-8 and TRBJ1-4; no clear D. The CDR3 is made up of 15 amino acids. From germline, CDR1 is SGHTS and CDR2 YDEGEE. V dropped 2 bases and J dropped 5 bases, with 13 bases sitting between them. The DNA for the CDR3 is TGTGCCAGCAGCTTTGCCGGGATACCCAATGAAAAACTGTTTTTT. It translates to CASSFAGIPNEKLFF. The full variable domain, its missing parts supplied by reference TRBV5-8 and TRBJ1-4, is EAGVTQSPTHLIKTRGQQATLRCSPISGHTSVYWYQQALGLGLQFLLWYDEGEERNRGNFPPRFSGRQFPNYSSELNVNALELEDSALYLCASSFAGIPNEKLFFGSGTQLSVL.

The chain couples TRBV30 to TRBJ1-6; D remains unclear. The length of the CDR3 is 15 residues. Trimming removed 1 base at V and 0 bases at J, with 7 bases between. Germline values: CDR1 GTSNPN, CDR2 SVGIG (reference sequence). CDR3 DNA: TGTGCCTGGAGTGCACATCGCTCCTATAATTCACCCCTCCACTTT. Translating it yields CAWSAHRSYNSPLHF.

The V and J genes are TRBV6-5 and TRBJ2-7; TRBD2 is a possible D gene (5 bases). Trimming shortened V by 8 bases and J by 2 bases, and 13 bases separated the two germline ends. The CDR3 has 13 amino acids. Germline V gene data show CDR1 as MNHEY and CDR2 as SVGAGI. The CDR3 bases are TGTGCCAGCGCTTCGCGAGGGACCTACGAGCAGTACTTC. This encodes CASASRGTYEQYF.

This clone was seen only once. The J gene is TRBJ2-2, the V gene TRBV12-2; the DNA was not used to check the table's D call, TRBD2. TRBV12-2 is shown as a pseudogene. The CDR3 has 11 residues. The CDR3 loop reads CASRSVGELFF. The CDR3, as DNA: TGTGCAAGTCGCTCTGTCGGGGAGCTGTTTTTT.

The chain employs TRBV28 and TRBJ1-3, with D perhaps matching TRBD1 (5 bases). The CDR3 has 17 residues. V lost 5 bases, J lost 0 bases, and 17 bases lay in between. Per germline, CDR1 MDHEN and CDR2 SYDVKM. The CDR3 sequence: CASSIDRPGSSGNTIYF. In DNA, the CDR3 is TGTGCCAGCAGTATCGACAGACCCGGAAGCTCTGGAAACACCATATATTTT.

The chain uses TRBV7-3 and TRBJ2-1, with TRBD1 identical over 8 bases. The germline V gene encodes CDR1 SGHTA and CDR2 FQGTGA. This CDR3 contains 15 residues. Losses at the gene ends were 5 bases for V and 2 bases for J; bases not matched to a gene: 5. CDR3 amino acids: CASSLTGGPYNEQFF. The DNA of the CDR3 is TGTGCCAGCAGCCTTACAGGGGGACCCTACAATGAGCAGTTCTTC. Based on the CDR3 plus reference TRBV7-3 and TRBJ2-1, the full variable domain is GAGVSQTPSNKVTEKGKYVELRCDPISGHTALYWYRQSLGQGPEFLIYFQGTGAADDSGLPNDRFFAVRPEGSVSTLKIQRTERGDSAVYLCASSLTGGPYNEQFFGPGTRLTVL.

The chain recombines TRBV7-9 with TRBJ1-1, with TRBD1 identical over 8 bases. V was pared by 8 bases and J by 0 bases, with 8 bases of the junction left unmatched. The CDR3 is 15 amino acids. Germline CDR1 SEHNR, CDR2 FQNEAQ (reference sequence). This CDR3 reads CASAPGTGMNTEAFF. The CDR3 nucleotides are TGTGCCAGCGCTCCTGGGACAGGAATGAACACTGAAGCTTTCTTT.

The J gene is TRBJ2-7, the V gene TRBV6-5; a weak D match, TRBD2 (6 bases). Germline loops: CDR1 MNHEY, CDR2 SVGAGI. Trimming left V 2 bases short and J 5 bases short, with 16 bases between. The CDR3 spans 15 residues. CDR3 sequence: CASSYGSGSVNEQYF. As DNA, the CDR3 is TGTGCCAGCAGTTACGGGTCCGGGAGCGTCAACGAGCAGTACTTC.

The chain couples TRBV7-6 to TRBJ2-7, with D possibly TRBD1 on 5 matching bases. V lost 5 bases and J lost 0, with 20 bases in between. Per germline, CDR1 SGHVS and CDR2 FNYEAQ. CDR3 size: 17 residues. CDR3 residues: CASSNKPDKFYSYEQYF. CDR3 sequence (DNA): TGTGCCAGCAGCAATAAACCGGACAAATTTTACTCCTACGAGCAGTACTTC.

V and J are TRBV4-1 and TRBJ1-2; D is undetermined. The CDR3 runs to 14 residues. Trimming left V 4 bases short and J 8 bases short, with 17 bases between. Germline V gene sequence: CDR1 MGHRA, CDR2 YSYEKL. The DNA of the CDR3 is TGCGCCAGCAGCCTCGCAGAGGACGAGCGGGGCTACACCTTC. The encoded protein is CASSLAEDERGYTF.

This chain links TRBV9 with TRBJ1-4, with 10 positions matching TRBD1. The CDR3 contains 18 residues. Germline loops: CDR1 SGDLS, CDR2 YYNGEE. The ends lost 0 bases at V and 7 bases at J; junction bases unmatched: 12. The CDR3 loop is CASSVGDRGRRLSEKLFF. In DNA form, the CDR3 reads TGTGCCAGCAGCGTAGGAGACAGGGGGCGCCGGCTTAGTGAAAAACTGTTTTTT.